These T cell receptor beta chains were read from a single sample in a study of blood T cell repertoires in COVID-19. Here immunoSEQ multiplex PCR was the method, and the copy in TCRdb shows in-frame clones only, minus some. The repertoire holds about 45,000 clones, with over 75% as singletons. What was sequenced was peripheral blood. All receptors come from a human donor in a cohort sampled during active COVID-19. The CDR3 runs from the conserved cysteine through the conserved F or W. The D gene is left open where the match is weak. The size entry is marked missing in some rows and otherwise reads once, few, many or a size class.

.	TRBV30	.	TRBJ1-1	TGTGCCTGGAGTTCACGATTTTCCGGTCTGAACACTGAAGCTTTCTTT	CAWSSRFSGLNTEAFF
.	TRBV28	once	TRBJ2-5	TGTGCCAGCAGTTTTTCCGGCGGAGAAGAGACCCAGTACTTC	CASSFSGGEETQYF
TRBD2	TRBV30	.	TRBJ2-1	TGTGCCTGGAGTGTAAAGCTAGCGGGTGCCTACAATGAGCAGTTCTTC	CAWSVKLAGAYNEQFF
TRBD2	TRBV29-1	few	TRBJ2-7	TGCAGCGTTGCCGGGACTAGCGGGAGGGTGGCCTCCTACGAGCAGTACTTC	CSVAGTSGRVASYEQYF
TRBD1	TRBV5-4	.	TRBJ2-5	TGTGCCAGCAGCCTCCTCCTGGCCAGGGGGCAAGAGACCCAGTACTTC	CASSLLLARGQETQYF
.	TRBV27	.	TRBJ2-3	TGTGCCAGCTGGGACACTCCGGGTACGCAGTATTTT	CASWDTPGTQYF
TRBD1	TRBV5-4	few	TRBJ1-6	TGTGCCAGCAGCTTAGACAGGGGGCATTCACCCCTCCACTTT	CASSLDRGHSPLHF
.	TRBV2	.	TRBJ1-1	TGTGCCAGCAGTGACCGGGCCAGGGGAGGGGACGCTGAAGCTTTCTTT	CASSDRARGGDAEAFF
.	TRBV2	.	TRBJ2-4	TGTGCCAGCAGTGAAGCGAAGTCAGTTCAAAACATTCAGTACTTC	CASSEAKSVQNIQYF
.	TRBV7-3	.	TRBJ2-7	TGTGCCAGCAGCGCTACAGGGAACCACGAGCAGTACTTC	CASSATGNHEQYF
.	TRBV6-2/TRBV6-3	.	TRBJ1-1	TGTGCCAGCAGTACCCGGAGGAGGACTGAAGCTTTCTTT	CASSTRRRTEAFF
.	TRBV18	.	TRBJ1-2	TGTGCCAGCTCACCAGGGGGAGGAGACGGCTACACCTTC	CASSPGGGDGYTF
.	TRBV9	.	TRBJ2-1	TGTGCCAGCAGCAGCTTAAAAAGGGGGGGCGTCTACAATGAGCAGTTCTTC	CASSSLKRGGVYNEQFF
.	TRBV3-1/TRBV3-2	few	TRBJ2-1	TGTGCCAGCAGCCAGGGCCCCGCGCAGGGGAATGAGCAGTTCTTC	CASSQGPAQGNEQFF
TRBD1	TRBV2	medium-sized	TRBJ2-6	TGTGCCAGCATGGACAGGGATGTTACTGGGGCCAACGTCCTGACTTTC	CASMDRDVTGANVLTF
TRBD1	TRBV30	.	TRBJ2-2	TGTGCCTGGAGGACAGGGCACACCGGGGAGCTGTTTTTT	CAWRTGHTGELFF
TRBD2	TRBV11-3	.	TRBJ2-1	TGTGCCAGCAGCTTGACAGCGGGAGTAGTGGAGCAGTTCTTC	CASSLTAGVVEQFF
TRBD2	TRBV9	.	TRBJ2-1	TGTGCCAGCAGCCCAAAGATGGGTGGACTAGCGGACTACAATGAGCAGTTCTTC	CASSPKMGGLADYNEQFF
TRBD2	TRBV18	once	TRBJ2-7	TGTGCCAGCTCACCACCAGGGTGGGGGGGCTACGAGCAGTACTTC	CASSPPGWGGYEQYF
.	TRBV2	few	TRBJ2-1	TGTGCCAGCAGGGCGGGAAGCGATGAGCAGTTCTTC	CASRAGSDEQFF
TRBD2	TRBV5-6	.	TRBJ2-1	TGTGCCAGCAGCTTGGGACTAGCAGCGGACAATGAGCAGTTCTTC	CASSLGLAADNEQFF
TRBD1	TRBV11-3	.	TRBJ2-7	TGTGCCAGCAGCTCCGACCTCGACAGGGCCTTAAGCTCCTACGAGCAGTACTTC	CASSSDLDRALSSYEQYF
TRBD2	TRBV7-2	.	TRBJ2-3	TGTGCCAGCAGCCTAGGCCTAGCGGGAGAACCACTGCTGGATACGCAGTATTTT	CASSLGLAGEPLLDTQYF
TRBD2	TRBV5-1	few	TRBJ2-7	TGCGCCAGCAGCTCGGCGGGAGCAGGAGAGCAGTACTTC	CASSSAGAGEQYF
.	TRBV28	.	TRBJ1-4	TGTGCCAGCAGTTTTACCGGAGCAAAACTGTTTTTT	CASSFTGAKLFF
.	TRBV11-3	.	TRBJ2-7	TGTGCCAGCAGCGTACTCGGGGGAGGCCACGAGCAGTACTTC	CASSVLGGGHEQYF
.	TRBV29-1	.	TRBJ2-1	TGCAGCGTTGAGCCCGGCCTAGAGGACAATGAGCAGTTCTTC	CSVEPGLEDNEQFF
.	TRBV6-4	.	TRBJ2-1	TGTGCCAGCAAGAGGAGACCGTCCTACAATGAGCAGTTCTTC	CASKRRPSYNEQFF
.	TRBV5-4	.	TRBJ1-1	TGTGCCAGCAGCTTGGTGCAGGGCGGCACTGAAGCTTTCTTT	CASSLVQGGTEAFF
.	TRBV13	.	TRBJ2-2	TGTGCCAGCAGCTTATTTCGGGGACTTAACACCGGGGAGCTGTTTTTT	CASSLFRGLNTGELFF
TRBD1	TRBV19	.	TRBJ2-7	TGTGCCAGTAGCCGGGACAGCCATTCCTACGAGCAGTACTTC	CASSRDSHSYEQYF
.	TRBV30	few	TRBJ1-3	TGTGCCTGGAGCCGACTAGCTTCCTCTGGAAACACCATATATTTT	CAWSRLASSGNTIYF
TRBD2	TRBV10-3	.	TRBJ2-2	TGTGCCATCAGTCCAAGACTAGCGGGAACGAACACCGGGGAGCTGTTTTTT	CAISPRLAGTNTGELFF
.	TRBV30	.	TRBJ2-7	TGTGCCTGGACTGATCAGGCCTACGAGCAGTACTTC	CAWTDQAYEQYF
TRBD2	TRBV3-1/TRBV3-2	once	TRBJ2-5	TGTGCCAGCAGCCAAGCCCTAGCGGGAGAGACCCAGTACTTC	CASSQALAGETQYF
TRBD1	TRBV11-2	.	TRBJ2-5	TGTGCCAGCAGCTTTGGATCAGGGACAGGGGAGACCCAGTACTTC	CASSFGSGTGETQYF
.	TRBV28	.	TRBJ2-5	TGTGCCAGCATCCCAACGTGGAGATCACAAGAGACCCAGTACTTC	CASIPTWRSQETQYF
TRBD1	TRBV6-5	.	TRBJ2-7	TGTGCCAGCAGACCCTCCGGGACAGAGACCTACGAGCAGTACTTC	CASRPSGTETYEQYF
TRBD2	TRBV5-1	.	TRBJ2-7	TGCGCCAGCAGCTTGGGGGGAGGCGGGAGTGGCGGAGAGCAGTACTTC	CASSLGGGGSGGEQYF
TRBD1	TRBV5-1	.	TRBJ2-7	TGCGCCAGCAGCCCCGGGACAGGGGTTACCTACGAGCAGTACTTC	CASSPGTGVTYEQYF
.	TRBV6-1	.	TRBJ2-7	TGTGCCAGCAGTGAGCCGACAGGAACCTACGAGCAGTACTTC	CASSEPTGTYEQYF
.	TRBV4-3	.	TRBJ1-3	TGCGCCAGCAGCCAAGATGGGGGGTTTGGAAACACCATATATTTT	CASSQDGGFGNTIYF
TRBD1	TRBV30	.	TRBJ1-1	TGTGCCTGGAGAGGACAGGGAGAAGCTTTCTTT	CAWRGQGEAFF
TRBD2	TRBV7-2	.	TRBJ2-5	TGTGCCAGCAGCTTATCTCGGGGGGGTGGGACCCAGTACTTC	CASSLSRGGGTQYF
TRBD1	TRBV7-8	.	TRBJ1-1	TGTGCCAGCAGCCCCAGACAGGGACTCCTTTACACTGAAGCTTTCTTT	CASSPRQGLLYTEAFF
TRBD1	TRBV5-1	.	TRBJ1-2	TGCGCCAGCAGCTTGGATGCACAGGGGGCCTATGGCTATGGCTACACCTTC	CASSLDAQGAYGYGYTF
.	TRBV28	.	TRBJ1-6	TGTGCCAGTTCCGGGACAAACAATTCACCCCTCCACTTT	CASSGTNNSPLHF
.	TRBV6-2/TRBV6-3	.	TRBJ1-5	TGTGCCAGCAGCTATAACAGGGCGAGGGGCAATCAGCCCCAGCATTTT	CASSYNRARGNQPQHF
.	TRBV7-2	.	TRBJ1-6	TGTGCCAGCAGCTTAAACGGGGTCTCCTATAATTCACCCCTCCACTTT	CASSLNGVSYNSPLHF
.	TRBV18	.	TRBJ2-6	TGTGCCAGCTCATTTCGACTATCCCGGGGCTCTGGGGCCAACGTCCTGACTTTC	CASSFRLSRGSGANVLTF
TRBD1	TRBV19	.	TRBJ2-1	TGTGCCAGTAGTTTGGACAGGGGGAGCTCCTACAATGAGCAGTTCTTC	CASSLDRGSSYNEQFF
.	TRBV4-1	once	TRBJ2-3	TGCGCCAGCAGCCGGTCTGGGATAGCGCCAGATACGCAGTATTTT	CASSRSGIAPDTQYF
.	TRBV3-1/TRBV3-2	.	TRBJ2-2	TGTGCCAGCAGCCTAAGCGGTGCCGGGGAGCTGTTTTTT	CASSLSGAGELFF
.	TRBV21-1	.	TRBJ2-5	TGTGCCAGCAGCCCCGGACAGGGTATCCAAGAGACCCAGTACTTC	CASSPGQGIQETQYF
.	TRBV10-2	.	TRBJ2-7	TGCGCCAGCAGTGAGCCCGGACAGTCCTACGAGCAGTACTTC	CASSEPGQSYEQYF
.	TRBV3-1/TRBV3-2	.	TRBJ2-7	TGTGCCAGCAGCCGTATCTACGAGCAGTACTTC	CASSRIYEQYF
.	TRBV3-1/TRBV3-2	.	TRBJ2-5	TGTGCCAGCAGCCAATTAGCGGAGGGGGAGACCCAGTACTTC	CASSQLAEGETQYF
.	TRBV6-6	.	TRBJ2-7	TGTGCCAGCAGGATACCTTCGGGCGAGCAGTACTTC	CASRIPSGEQYF
.	TRBV5-1	.	TRBJ2-1	TGCGCCAGCAGCCCCACGGAGTACTACAATGAGCAGTTCTTC	CASSPTEYYNEQFF
TRBD2	TRBV19	few	TRBJ2-5	TGTGCCAGTAGTAGACGAGCCTCACTAGCGGGATTCCAAGAGACCCAGTACTTC	CASSRRASLAGFQETQYF